The present entry profiles one TCR beta chain with its context. This sample was taken from a study of tumor-infiltrating lymphocytes in primary liver carcinoma. Unsorted bulk tissue (roughly 19-30 mg) underwent RNA and DNA co-extraction. The input was 500 ng total RNA; TCR beta cDNA was made from it with a constant-region primer. Slightly modified ARM-PCR served as the procedure for the TCR beta libraries. These libraries came from three rounds of nested multiplex PCR. Primers for the first two PCR rounds were TRBV1-TRBV30 forward primers and a C-beta reverse primer (roughly 10 cycles per round). Using its own MiXCR run on the multiplex PCR reads, TCRdb lists one record per CDR3 protein. The data contain roughly 190,000 distinct CDR3 sequences, about 85% of them singletons. CDR3 length: 14 amino acids. Germline CDR1 reads MDHEN; CDR2 reads SYDVKM.

This chain links TRBV28 with TRBJ2-5; D is possibly TRBD1 or TRBD2 (5 bases each). Material: tumor tissue from primary liver carcinoma. This receptor was identified in a man aged 40-55 years with primary liver carcinoma and hepatitis B virus infection. CDR3 coding DNA: TGTGTAGCAGTGAGGGACGTTGGGCAAGAGACCCAGTACTTC. Its protein is CVAVRDVGQETQYF.